The entry below gives a single T cell receptor beta chain sequence along with its context. Its antigen remains unidentified. The sample comes from a study of vaccination effects on CD4 cells after COVID-19. Whole-study findings and limits: There was marked clonal contraction among infection- and vaccine-induced clones late after vaccination.

Germline V gene lookup returns CDR1 MNHEY and CDR2 SVGAGI. V lost 9 bases to trimming and J lost 1 base, with 16 bases between them. The CDR3 spans 15 residues. TCRdb's copy holds only in-frame clones and misses some; the assay was immunoSEQ multiplex PCR. This table has 30,000 or so clones, roughly 63% appearing once. With the ViraFEST assay, the study expanded antigen-specific CD4+ T cells using viral peptide pools, then sequenced them. Subsequent to roughly 10 days of culture, CD4+ T cells were isolated. Each vaccine recipient was nucleocapsid antibody negative and had no prior SARS-CoV-2 infection. Each culture had half its medium swapped for IL-2 medium on days 3 and 7.

This TCR was recovered from a human donor who received a COVID-19 vaccine. The gene calls are TRBV6-5 and TRBJ1-5; a weak D match, TRBD1 (5 bases). Material: CD4+ T cells from PBMCs cultured with HCoV-229E spike peptides, obtained before COVID-19 vaccination. The CDR3 nucleotides read TGTGCCAGTAGATTACGTGGGGGGAGCAATCAGCCCCAGCATTTT. It is translated as CASRLRGGSNQPQHF.